What follows describes a single T cell receptor beta chain. The sample comes from a study of blood T cell repertoires in COVID-19. Across the whole study: Acute and convalescent COVID-19 specimens originated in the United States, Italy and Spain. Sample material is recorded as cDNA or gDNA derived from T cells, B-cell-depleted T cells, or PBMCs.

Some clones are missing from TCRdb's copy, which holds only in-frame ones; the method was immunoSEQ multiplex PCR. This sample carries 300,000 or so clones, over 85% of them seen once, and the ten largest clones take roughly 2.9%. Trimming removed 1 base from V and 11 bases from J, with 11 bases in between. There are 12 residues in the CDR3. Germline CDR1 is MNHEY and CDR2 is SVGAGI. The sample consisted of PBMCs or T cells enriched from blood (not recorded which). This receptor was taken from a woman in her forties or fifties who had been exposed to COVID-19. V gene TRBV6-5 combines with J gene TRBJ1-1; D possibly corresponds to TRBD1 (5 bases). CDR3 nucleotide sequence: TGTGCCAGCAGTTACTGGGGGGGATTCGCTTTCTTT. Translation: CASSYWGGFAFF.